Each of the 27 T cell receptor beta chains below was sequenced from the same sample in a study of shared clonotypes between healthy human individuals (dated by TCRdb to the early 2020s). Library prep was done by the immunoSEQ multiplex PCR assay. Here the immuneACCESS table is served through TCRdb, limited to in-frame sequences with V and J called. Missing clones are a known gap in these copies; in checked studies unresolved V genes cover under half, and the rest lacks a known reason. The sample profile shows 2 million to 2.5 million clones; 90% to 97% of them were found once. The leading ten clones occupy roughly 0.13% of the sample. Sequencing used naive CD4+ T cells sorted from blood. The intended sense of this specimen's cell subset or site label: CD45RA+ positively selected. The receptor source for this set is a man between 18 and 29 years old in good health.

This chain links TRBV11-2 with TRBJ2-3; 7 bases line up with TRBD2. CDR1 and CDR2 (germline): SGHAT, FQNNGV. This CDR3 region has 16 residues. The V and J ends lost 2 bases and 0 bases, in that order; junction bases with no gene match: 5. CDR3 coding DNA: TGTGCCAGCAGCTTAAAAGGGACTACTAGCACAGATACGCAGTATTTT. Translation gives CASSLKGTTSTDTQYF.

The CDR3 DNA reads TGTGCCAGCAGCTTCAGGGGGGCGGGGGCACCCAGGGAGACCCAGTACTTC. Residues: CASSFRGAGAPRETQYF. This chain links TRBV11-1 with TRBJ2-5; D may match TRBD1 or TRBD2 (7 bases each). From germline, CDR1 is SGHAT and CDR2 FQDESV (reference sequence). Trimming took 3 bases from V and 5 from J, leaving 22 bases between them. The CDR3 length is 17 residues. Full variable domain (remainder filled in from reference TRBV11-1 and TRBJ2-5): EAEVAQSPRYKITEKSQAVAFWCDPISGHATLYWYRQILGQGPELLVQFQDESVVDDSQLPKDRFSAERLKGVDSTLKIQPAELGDSAMYLCASSFRGAGAPRETQYFGPGTRLLVL.

This clone has only one observation. The chain recombines TRBV9 with TRBJ1-1; tentative D call: TRBD1 (6 bases). The CDR3 runs to 16 residues. Germline V gene data show CDR1 as SGDLS and CDR2 as YYNGEE. V was trimmed by 3 bases and J by 5 bases, leaving 20 bases between them. The CDR3 sequence: CASSATTTGRTTEAFF. The CDR3 DNA follows: TGTGCCAGCAGCGCCACTACTACAGGGAGGACGACTGAAGCTTTCTTT.

The chain employs TRBV4-3 and TRBJ2-7; a weak D match, TRBD1 (6 bases). V lost 1 base and J 3 bases, leaving 13 bases between the germline ends. The length of the CDR3 is 15 residues. Germline V gene sequence: CDR1 LGHNA, CDR2 YSLEER. CDR3 amino acids: CASSQGYRGNYEQYF. CDR3 nucleotide sequence: TGCGCCAGCAGCCAAGGGTATAGGGGGAACTACGAGCAGTACTTC.

The chain recombines TRBV19 with TRBJ1-4; 7 bases line up with TRBD1. This CDR3 is built from 13 residues. The V gene's germline CDR1 is LNHDA and CDR2 SQIVND (reference sequence). J lost 5 bases, V lost 10 bases, and 7 bases had no gene match. DNA for the CDR3: TGTGCCACCAGGGGACAGCTCAATGAAAAACTGTTTTTT. Its translation: CATRGQLNEKLFF.

This chain connects TRBV7-2 to TRBJ2-5, with a weak D call TRBD1 (6 bases). V was trimmed by 5 bases and J by 1 base, leaving 17 bases between them. This CDR3 is built from 16 residues. Germline lookup yields CDR1 SGHTA and CDR2 FQGNSA. CDR3 amino acids: CASSASSGTLQETQYF. As DNA, the CDR3 is TGTGCCAGCAGCGCCAGCTCCGGGACACTCCAAGAGACCCAGTACTTC.

The J gene is TRBJ2-1, the V gene TRBV7-2, with D tentatively TRBD1 or TRBD2 (6 bases each). V was trimmed by 4 bases and J by 5 bases, leaving 15 bases between them. The CDR3 covers 15 residues. The germline gives CDR1 SGHTA, CDR2 FQGNSA. The CDR3 spells CASSSLGGTNNEQFF. The CDR3 DNA reads as TGTGCCAGCAGCTCGCTCGGAGGGACAAACAATGAGCAGTTCTTC. Complete variable domain (other parts from reference TRBV7-2 and TRBJ2-1): GAGVSQSPSNKVTEKGKDVELRCDPISGHTALYWYRQSLGQGLEFLIYFQGNSAPDKSGLPSDRFSAERTGGSVSTLTIQRTQQEDSAVYLCASSSLGGTNNEQFFGPGTRLTVL.

This rearrangement joins TRBV6-1 to TRBJ2-5; possibly TRBD1 for D (6 bases). CDR1 is MNHNS, CDR2 SASEGT, per germline. Trimming shortened V by 10 bases and J by 2 bases, and 14 bases separated the two germline ends. The CDR3 is made up of 13 amino acids. DNA of the CDR3: TGTGCCACCCGTTTAGGGGGACAAGAGACCCAGTACTTC. Translation gives CATRLGGQETQYF.

The J gene is TRBJ1-2, the V gene TRBV6-5; D gene uncertain. V lost 2 bases to trimming and J lost 4 bases, with 8 bases between them. The germline CDR1 and CDR2 sequences are MNHEY and SVGAGI. The CDR3 has 13 residues. CDR3 bases: TGTGCCAGCAGTTACCTCCTAGGCTATGGCTACACCTTC. The encoded protein is CASSYLLGYGYTF.

The chain carries TRBV13 and TRBJ1-4, with D hard to call. This CDR3 spans 14 amino acids. From germline, CDR1 is PRHDT and CDR2 FYEKMQ (reference sequence). Trimming pared 5 bases from V and 9 bases from J, leaving 16 bases between. The CDR3 DNA reads as TGTGCCAGCAGCCGAGGTGGGGAGGTACAAAAACTGTTTTTT. Protein: CASSRGGEVQKLFF.

CDR3: CASRRQGADNEQFF. In nucleotides, the CDR3 is TGCGCCAGCCGTCGACAGGGTGCGGACAATGAGCAGTTCTTC. V and J are TRBV4-3 and TRBJ2-1; 7 bases line up with TRBD1. The CDR3 runs to 14 residues. CDR1 and CDR2 from the germline V gene are LGHNA and YSLEER. V lost 8 bases and J lost 5; bases outside the gene matches: 9.

The gene calls are TRBV2 and TRBJ2-5; 13 nucleotides align to TRBD2. The germline V gene has CDR1 SNHLY and CDR2 FYNNEI. Unmatched junction bases numbered 6, after V lost 6 bases and J lost 5 bases. This CDR3 is 15 amino acids long. DNA for the CDR3: TGTGCCAGCAGGAGACTAGCGGGGGGCGGGGAGACCCAGTACTTC. Its protein product is CASRRLAGGGETQYF.

With respect to this clone: Other DNA sequences from this sample encode an identical CDR3 as well. The chain employs TRBV2 and TRBJ1-1; TRBD1 might be the D (6 bases). V gave up 6 bases and J gave up 5 bases, with 10 bases separating them. The CDR3 has 12 residues. Germline CDR1 reads SNHLY; CDR2 reads FYNNEI. Written as DNA, the CDR3 is TGTGCCAGCAGCGTACAGGGAACTGAAGCTTTCTTT. As protein: CASSVQGTEAFF. The full variable domain, with the rest looked up from reference TRBV2 and TRBJ1-1, is EPEVTQTPSHQVTQMGQEVILRCVPISNHLYFYWYRQILGQKVEFLVSFYNNEISEKSEIFDDQFSVERPDGSNFTLKIRSTKLEDSAMYFCASSVQGTEAFFGQGTRLTVV.

The chain carries TRBV4-1 and TRBJ2-3; 8 bases align to TRBD2. The CDR3 runs to 18 residues. Germline V lookup: CDR1 MGHRA, CDR2 YSYEKL. The V segment lost 4 bases and the J segment 0 bases; nucleotides outside the gene matches: 12. CDR3 in DNA: TGCGCCAGCAGCCGAATAGCGGGGCCTACTAGGAGCACAGATACGCAGTATTTT. Protein sequence: CASSRIAGPTRSTDTQYF.

V gene TRBV5-1 combines with J gene TRBJ1-1; D possibly corresponds to TRBD1 (5 bases). Germline-derived CDR1 and CDR2 are SGHRS and YFSETQ. This CDR3 spans 13 amino acids. The germline V and J ends were trimmed by 4 bases and 3 bases, with 10 bases remaining between them. This chain's CDR3 is CASSVGQYTEAFF. CDR3 in DNA: TGCGCCAGCAGCGTGGGGCAGTACACTGAAGCTTTCTTT.

For this clone: Other nucleotide sequences in the sample specify the same CDR3. The V gene is TRBV10-3, the J gene TRBJ2-3, with 15 bases matching TRBD2. V was clipped by 4 bases and J by 6 bases; unmatched bases: 2. This CDR3 is built from 15 residues. Per the germline V gene, CDR1 is ENHRY and CDR2 is SYGVKD. The CDR3 DNA reads TGTGCCATCAGTGGGACTAGCGGGGGGGCGGATACGCAGTATTTT. Protein sequence: CAISGTSGGADTQYF.

This chain links TRBV28 with TRBJ1-4; a weak D match, TRBD1 (5 bases). The CDR3 has 11 residues. Trimming pared 2 bases from V and 14 bases from J, leaving 9 bases between. Germline V gives CDR1 MDHEN, CDR2 SYDVKM. The CDR3 here is CASSLGGKLFF. CDR3 bases: TGTGCCAGCAGTTTAGGGGGTAAGCTGTTTTTT.

This rearrangement joins TRBV6-5 to TRBJ1-1; possible D gene TRBD1, 5 bases. Looked up from germline, CDR1 is MNHEY and CDR2 is SVGAGI. CDR3 size: 14 residues. Trimming removed 2 bases at V and 5 bases at J, with 12 bases between. The CDR3 reads CASSYAGRRTEAFF. The CDR3 bases are TGTGCCAGCAGTTACGCGGGACGTCGGACTGAAGCTTTCTTT.

Concerning this clone: This sample also contains other DNA sequences that code for the same CDR3. This chain uses TRBV30 with TRBJ2-3; 13 nucleotides line up with TRBD2. The V segment lost 3 bases and the J segment 3 bases; nucleotides outside the gene matches: 6. There are 16 residues in the CDR3. Germline V gene data show CDR1 as GTSNPN and CDR2 as SVGIG (reference sequence). CDR3 nucleotides: TGTGCCTGGAGCCTAGGACTAGCGGGAGAAACAGATACGCAGTATTTT. Protein product: CAWSLGLAGETDTQYF.

The chain combines TRBV7-9 with TRBJ2-2; a weak D match, TRBD2 (5 bases). Trimming pared 2 bases from V and 2 bases from J, leaving 9 bases between. The CDR3 covers 15 residues. Germline V CDR1 and CDR2: SEHNR, FQNEAQ (reference sequence). This CDR3 reads CASSLKAENTGELFF. The CDR3 nucleotides are TGTGCCAGCAGCTTAAAAGCGGAAAACACCGGGGAGCTGTTTTTT.

This chain joins TRBV6-6 and TRBJ2-3; D may be TRBD2 (6 bases). The ends were cut back, 6 bases at V and 0 bases at J, with 7 bases in the middle. CDR1 is MNHNY and CDR2 is SVGAGI in the germline V gene (reference sequence). CDR3 length: 13 residues. In DNA form, the CDR3 reads TGTGCCAGCAGAAGCGGGAGCACAGATACGCAGTATTTT. Encoded protein: CASRSGSTDTQYF.

This chain links TRBV19 with TRBJ2-1, with D possibly TRBD1 on 6 matching bases. Trimming removed 5 bases from V and 2 bases from J, with 16 bases in between. There are 16 residues in the CDR3. Germline V gene sequence: CDR1 LNHDA, CDR2 SQIVND (reference sequence). This CDR3 is CASSPQDRYTYNEQFF. CDR3 in DNA: TGTGCCAGTAGTCCTCAAGACAGGTATACCTACAATGAGCAGTTCTTC.

The chain uses TRBV18 and TRBJ1-1; 7 bases are shared with TRBD1. The germline gives CDR1 KGHSH, CDR2 LQKENI. The CDR3 length is 15 residues. V shed 3 bases, J shed 4 bases, and the junction held 8 bases outside the gene matches. CDR3 nucleotides: TGTGCCAGCTCACCGCGTCCCAGGGGGGGCACTGAAGCTTTCTTT. Protein sequence: CASSPRPRGGTEAFF.

As for this clone: Distinct nucleotide sequences in the sample also encode this CDR3. This chain joins TRBV29-1 and TRBJ2-6; possibly TRBD1 for D (6 bases). Trimming took off 1 base at V and 4 bases at J, with 8 bases between the two ends. The CDR3 sequence is 14 residues long. Germline CDR1 and CDR2: SQVTM and ANQGSEA. The CDR3 region is CSVEGGLGANVLTF. The CDR3 DNA sequence: TGCAGCGTTGAAGGGGGGCTCGGGGCCAACGTCCTGACTTTC.

This chain connects TRBV5-8 to TRBJ1-2; D unresolved. V was pared by 0 bases and J by 6 bases, with 18 bases between. CDR1 is SGHTS, CDR2 YDEGEE, per germline. This CDR3 has 16 amino acids. Here the CDR3 DNA reads TGTGCCAGCAGCTTGGAATTCTCGGGATCAACGAATGGCTACACCTTC. Amino acids: CASSLEFSGSTNGYTF.

This chain connects TRBV2 to TRBJ1-5, with D maybe TRBD1 (6 bases). The V end lost 6 bases, the J end lost 5 bases, and 17 bases lay between the germline ends. The CDR3 is 15 residues long. CDR1 is SNHLY and CDR2 is FYNNEI in the germline V gene. This CDR3 reads CASRGWGPDDQPQHF. In DNA, the CDR3 is TGTGCCAGCAGGGGCTGGGGGCCGGACGATCAGCCCCAGCATTTT. The full variable domain, its missing parts supplied by reference TRBV2 and TRBJ1-5, is EPEVTQTPSHQVTQMGQEVILRCVPISNHLYFYWYRQILGQKVEFLVSFYNNEISEKSEIFDDQFSVERPDGSNFTLKIRSTKLEDSAMYFCASRGWGPDDQPQHFGDGTRLSIL.

The CDR3 DNA reads as TGTGCCAGCAGCACCACGGGGGGGCTCGGTGAAGCTTTCTTT. It codes for CASSTTGGLGEAFF. The J gene is TRBJ1-1, the V gene TRBV11-1, with D possibly matching TRBD1 (6 bases). Germline V lookup: CDR1 SGHAT, CDR2 FQDESV (reference sequence). V lost 5 bases and J lost 7, with 17 bases in between. The CDR3 sequence is 14 residues long.